Listed below are T cell receptor beta chains from one sample, sequenced in a study of regulatory T cells in long-lasting Graves disease. TCRdb reanalysed the multiplex PCR reads using MiXCR and keeps one entry per CDR3 protein. The sample yields hundreds of thousands of distinct CDR3 sequences, about 16% seen once. The same data also went into a second study, on T cells in Graves' hyperthyroidism and ophthalmopathy.

The source material was peripheral blood mononuclear cells (PBMCs), sampled at new diagnosis, from a patient treated with antithyroid drugs. Receptors originate from a woman in her 30s with Graves disease. CDR3s include the opening cysteine and the closing phenylalanine or tryptophan. The D gene is left open where the match is weak. Size is omitted from some rows. Given values are once, few, many or a class for expanded clones.

many TRBJ2-7 TRBV20-1 - CSATTIGNFHEQYF TGCAGTGCCACCACGATCGGGAACTTCCACGAGCAGTACTTC
many TRBJ2-7 TRBV6-5 - CASSSHPGYEQYF TGTGCCAGCAGTTCCCACCCTGGCTACGAGCAGTACTTC
few TRBJ1-3 TRBV7-2 - CASSSGQTSGNTIYF TGTGCCAGCAGCTCCGGACAGACCTCTGGAAACACCATATATTTT
- TRBJ1-2 TRBV19 - CASRPPGGYGYTF TGTGCCAGTAGACCACCCGGGGGATATGGCTACACCTTC
few TRBJ2-3 TRBV5-1 TRBD1 CASSFGTGGVDTQYF TGCGCCAGCAGCTTCGGGACAGGGGGCGTGGATACGCAGTATTTT
many TRBJ2-5 TRBV7-3 TRBD2 CASSLGTSGPETQYF TGTGCCAGCAGCTTGGGGACTAGCGGGCCAGAGACCCAGTACTTC
few TRBJ2-7 TRBV27 TRBD1 CASSFQQGEQYF TGTGCCAGCAGTTTCCAACAGGGGGAGCAGTACTTC
few TRBJ2-7 TRBV2 - CASSEQGGGLYEQYF TGTGCCAGCAGTGAGCAGGGGGGGGGACTCTACGAGCAGTACTTC
- TRBJ2-1 TRBV10-2 - CATQGDEQFF TGCGCCACCCAAGGGGATGAGCAGTTCTTC
many TRBJ1-5 TRBV28 TRBD1 CASSPTRQGAGQPQHF TGTGCCAGCAGTCCCACTCGACAGGGGGCTGGTCAGCCCCAGCATTTT
many TRBJ1-5 TRBV6-5 - CASSYFSPKGGSPQHF TGTGCCAGCAGTTACTTTTCTCCGAAGGGGGGTTCGCCCCAGCATTTT
few TRBJ2-7 TRBV18 TRBD2 CASSPPVSREGEQYF TGTGCCAGCTCACCACCAGTATCCCGGGAGGGGGAGCAGTACTTC
- TRBJ2-5 TRBV18 - CASSPQGSLQETQYF TGTGCCAGCTCACCACAGGGATCGTTACAAGAGACCCAGTACTTC
- TRBJ2-1 TRBV20-1 TRBD1 CSGIPDRAEQFF TGCAGTGGGATACCGGACAGGGCGGAGCAGTTCTTC
- TRBJ2-3 TRBV7-9 - CASSLADAQYF TGTGCCAGCAGCTTAGCAGATGCGCAGTATTTT
few TRBJ1-4 TRBV29-1 - CSVEDLGLGKEKLFF TGCAGCGTTGAAGATCTGGGTTTGGGGAAGGAAAAACTGTTTTTT
- TRBJ2-5 TRBV18 - CASSPPAGKETQYF TGTGCCAGCTCACCACCCGCCGGCAAAGAGACCCAGTACTTC
many TRBJ1-4 TRBV24-1 - CATSDGTSEKLFF TGTGCCACCAGTGATGGGACGTCTGAAAAACTGTTTTTT
- TRBJ1-1 TRBV28 - CASNPRSGAGTEAFF TGTGCCAGCAACCCACGGTCGGGGGCGGGCACTGAAGCTTTCTTT
- TRBJ2-2 TRBV30 TRBD2 CAWSGLAGGPRELFF TGTGCCTGGAGTGGCCTAGCGGGAGGGCCCAGGGAGCTGTTTTTT
few TRBJ2-1 TRBV18 TRBD2 CASSPLGTRDEQFF TGTGCCAGCTCACCTCTCGGGACTAGGGATGAGCAGTTCTTC
many TRBJ2-3 TRBV20-1 TRBD2 CSARPTSGGAQYF TGCAGTGCTAGACCTACTAGCGGCGGGGCGCAGTATTTT
many TRBJ2-7 TRBV7-8 - CASSQTDGYYEQYF TGTGCCAGCAGCCAAACGGACGGCTACTACGAGCAGTACTTC
- TRBJ1-6 TRBV3-1 - CASSQDGNRALHNSPLHF TGTGCCAGCAGCCAAGATGGTAACAGGGCCCTACATAATTCACCCCTCCACTTT
few TRBJ2-6 TRBV7-9 - CASKGLGGANVLTF TGTGCCAGCAAGGGTCTTGGTGGGGCCAACGTCCTGACTTTC